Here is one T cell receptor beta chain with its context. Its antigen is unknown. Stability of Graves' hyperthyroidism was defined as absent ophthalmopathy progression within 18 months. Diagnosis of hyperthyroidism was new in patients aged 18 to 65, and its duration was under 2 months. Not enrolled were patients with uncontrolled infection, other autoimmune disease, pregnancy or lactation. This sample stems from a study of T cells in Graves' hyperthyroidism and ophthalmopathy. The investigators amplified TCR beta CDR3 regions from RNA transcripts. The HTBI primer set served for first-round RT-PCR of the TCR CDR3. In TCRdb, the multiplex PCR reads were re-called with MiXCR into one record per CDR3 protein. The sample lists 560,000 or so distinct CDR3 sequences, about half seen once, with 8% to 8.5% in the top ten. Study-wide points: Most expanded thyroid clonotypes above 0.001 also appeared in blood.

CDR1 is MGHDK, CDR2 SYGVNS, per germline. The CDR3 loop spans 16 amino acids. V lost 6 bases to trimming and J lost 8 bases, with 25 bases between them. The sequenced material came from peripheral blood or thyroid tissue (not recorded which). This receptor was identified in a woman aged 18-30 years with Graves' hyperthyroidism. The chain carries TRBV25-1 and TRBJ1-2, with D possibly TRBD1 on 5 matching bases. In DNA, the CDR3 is TGTGCCAGCAGCCCAACAGTGGACAAACCAGCCGAGGGCTACACCTTC. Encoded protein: CASSPTVDKPAEGYTF.